These 3 T cell receptor beta chains were all obtained from the same sample, sequenced in a study of blood T cell repertoires in COVID-19. The method was immunoSEQ multiplex PCR; TCRdb's version includes in-frame clones alone and lacks a portion of them. Counted here are approximately 150,000 clones, roughly four fifths occurring once; the ten biggest clones make up approximately 11%. Sequencing input: peripheral blood. The receptor set was obtained from a man aged 55-75 years with active or convalescent COVID-19.

The gene calls are TRBV3-1 (or the pseudogene TRBV3-2) and TRBJ2-1, with 9 bases matching TRBD2. V shed 0 bases, J shed 7 bases, and the junction held 19 bases outside the gene matches. Germline-derived CDR1 and CDR2 are LGHDT and YNNKEL (reference sequence). The CDR3 has 20 residues. Here the CDR3 reads CASSQDGASGVIYRENEQFF. CDR3 sequence (DNA): TGTGCCAGCAGCCAAGATGGGGCTAGCGGGGTTATTTACCGGGAAAATGAGCAGTTCTTC.

The V gene is TRBV9, the J gene TRBJ1-2, with TRBD1 as a possible D gene (6 bases). The CDR3 extends over 15 amino acids. The V gene lost 4 bases and the J gene lost 2 bases, with 15 bases spanning the gap. Per germline, CDR1 SGDLS and CDR2 YYNGEE. The CDR3 region is CASSQAGTSNYGYTF. CDR3 DNA sequence: TGTGCCAGCAGCCAAGCCGGGACATCAAACTATGGCTACACCTTC.

The chain joins TRBV4-1 to TRBJ2-2, with D possibly matching TRBD2 (6 bases). Germline V gene sequence: CDR1 MGHRA, CDR2 YSYEKL. Trimming shortened V by 0 bases and J by 0 bases, and 11 bases separated the two germline ends. This CDR3 has 17 residues. CDR3 residues: CASSQEGGGPNTGELFF. In nucleotides, the CDR3 is TGCGCCAGCAGCCAAGAGGGGGGAGGCCCGAACACCGGGGAGCTGTTTTTT.